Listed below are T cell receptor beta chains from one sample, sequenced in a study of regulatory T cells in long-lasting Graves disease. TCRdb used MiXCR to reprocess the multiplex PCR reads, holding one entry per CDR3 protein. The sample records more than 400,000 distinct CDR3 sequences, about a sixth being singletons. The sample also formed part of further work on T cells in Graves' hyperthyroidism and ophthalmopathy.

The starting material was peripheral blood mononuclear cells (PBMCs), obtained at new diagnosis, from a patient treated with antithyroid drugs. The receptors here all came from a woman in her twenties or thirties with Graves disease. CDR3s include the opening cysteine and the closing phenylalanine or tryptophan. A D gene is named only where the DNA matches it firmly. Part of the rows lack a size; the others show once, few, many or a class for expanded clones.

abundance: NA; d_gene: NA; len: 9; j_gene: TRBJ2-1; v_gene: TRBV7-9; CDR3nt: TGTGCCAGCAGTTACCAACTATCCTTC; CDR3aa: CASSYQLSF
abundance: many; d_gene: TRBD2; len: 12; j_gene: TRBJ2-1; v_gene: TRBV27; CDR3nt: TGTGCCAGCGTCCCGGGGGGGACTGAGCAGTTCTTC; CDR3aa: CASVPGGTEQFF
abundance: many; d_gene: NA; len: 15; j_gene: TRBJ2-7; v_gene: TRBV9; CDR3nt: TGTGCCAGCAGCGTAGGATCTAGCTCTCCCTACGAGCAGTACTTC; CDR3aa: CASSVGSSSPYEQYF
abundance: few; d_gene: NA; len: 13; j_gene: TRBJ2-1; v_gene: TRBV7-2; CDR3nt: TGTGCCAGCAGCCAAGCGGCTTACAATGAGCAGTTCTTC; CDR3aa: CASSQAAYNEQFF
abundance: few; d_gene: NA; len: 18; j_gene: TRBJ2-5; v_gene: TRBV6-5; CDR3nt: TGTGCCAGCAGTTACGAGGGTTTGGGACTGCCGGTTTTTGAGACCCAGTACTTC; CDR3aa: CASSYEGLGLPVFETQYF
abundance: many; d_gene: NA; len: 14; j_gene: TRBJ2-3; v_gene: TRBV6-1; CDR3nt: TGTGCCAGCAGTGGGGAGACTGGCACAGATACGCAGTATTTT; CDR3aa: CASSGETGTDTQYF
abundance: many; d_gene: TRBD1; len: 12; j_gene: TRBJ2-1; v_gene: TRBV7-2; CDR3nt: TGTGCCAGCAGTCCTACAGGGGTTGAGCAGTTCTTC; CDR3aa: CASSPTGVEQFF
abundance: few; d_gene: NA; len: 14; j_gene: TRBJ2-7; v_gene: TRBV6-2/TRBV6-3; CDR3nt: TGTGCCAGCAGTTCGGGTCGGAACTCTTACGAGCAGTACTTC; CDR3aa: CASSSGRNSYEQYF
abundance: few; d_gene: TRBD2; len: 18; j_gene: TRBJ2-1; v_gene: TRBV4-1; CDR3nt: TGCGCCAGCAGCCGAGGGCCGGGAGCGGGAGGCTCCTACAATGAGCAGTTCTTC; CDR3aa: CASSRGPGAGGSYNEQFF
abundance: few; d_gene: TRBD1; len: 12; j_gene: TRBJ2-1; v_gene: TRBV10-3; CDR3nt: TGTGCCATCGGGACAGGGAATCCTGAGCAGTTCTTC; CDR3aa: CAIGTGNPEQFF
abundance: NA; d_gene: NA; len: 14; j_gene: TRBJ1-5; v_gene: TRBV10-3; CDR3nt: TGTGCCATCAGTGCTACAGGAGGTAGGCAGCCCCAGCATTTT; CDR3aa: CAISATGGRQPQHF
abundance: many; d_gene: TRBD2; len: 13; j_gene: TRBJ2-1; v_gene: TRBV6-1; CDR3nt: TGTGCCAGCGGGGCTAGCGGGTACAATGAGCAGTTCTTC; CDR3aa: CASGASGYNEQFF
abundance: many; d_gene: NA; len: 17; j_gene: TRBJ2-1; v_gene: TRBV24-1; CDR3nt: TGTGCCACCAGTGACACCGGGGCCAGGGCCACCTACAATGAGCAGTTCTTC; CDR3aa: CATSDTGARATYNEQFF
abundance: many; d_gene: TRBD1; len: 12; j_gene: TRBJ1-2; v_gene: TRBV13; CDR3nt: TGTGCCAGCAGCCCCGACAGGGCTGGCTACACCTTC; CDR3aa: CASSPDRAGYTF
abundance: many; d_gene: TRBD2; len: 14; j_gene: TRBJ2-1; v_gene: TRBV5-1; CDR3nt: TGCGCCAGCAGCTTGGGGAGCGGGGAAAGGGAGCAGTTCTTC; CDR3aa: CASSLGSGEREQFF
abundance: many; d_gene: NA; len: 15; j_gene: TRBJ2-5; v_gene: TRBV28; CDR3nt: TGTGCCAGCAGCCCCGACAGGGAGGTCATAGAGACCCAGTACTTC; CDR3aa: CASSPDREVIETQYF
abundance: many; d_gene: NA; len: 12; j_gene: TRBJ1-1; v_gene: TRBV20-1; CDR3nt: TGCAGTGCCCCGGACGAAGCCACTGAAGCTTTCTTT; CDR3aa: CSAPDEATEAFF